This T cell receptor beta chain emerged from a study of shared clonotypes between healthy human individuals. General study points: It was only blood that was sampled, and tissue repertoires likely differ.

The V and J ends lost 3 bases and 0 bases respectively, with 9 bases between them. Germline-derived CDR1 and CDR2 are MNHNS and SASEGT. The CDR3 is made up of 15 amino acids. The sample holds one count of this clone. The antigen is not known. Repertoires were generated with immunoSEQ multiplex PCR, while TCRdb's copy carries only in-frame clones and drops some. The sample includes some 2,500,000 clones, roughly 93% of them seen just once. The chain combines TRBV6-1 with TRBJ1-3, with D possibly TRBD1 on 5 matching bases. This TCR came from a young man in good health. Some clones in this sample may be carry-over from other donors' samples. The sequenced sample consisted of naive CD4+ T cells from PBMCs. As for subset: CD45RA+ positively selected. The CDR3 sequence is CASSEGRFSGNTIYF. The DNA for the CDR3 is TGTGCCAGCAGTGAGGGACGGTTCTCTGGAAACACCATATATTTT.